The 23 T cell receptor beta chains reported below all come from one sample, sequenced in a study of blood T cell repertoires in COVID-19. The method was immunoSEQ multiplex PCR; TCRdb's version includes in-frame clones alone and lacks a portion of them. The data show around 320,000 clones, 90% to 95% seen once. Sequencing was carried out using PBMCs or T cells enriched from blood (not recorded which). The source of these receptors is a woman in her thirties who had been exposed to COVID-19.

The rearrangement uses TRBV15 and TRBJ2-1; TRBD1 agrees at 9 bases. Looked up from germline, CDR1 is LNHNV and CDR2 is YYDKDF (reference sequence). The CDR3 extends over 15 amino acids. Losses at the gene ends were 1 base for V and 4 bases for J; bases not matched to a gene: 2. The DNA of the CDR3 is TGTGCCACCAGCAGAGTGGGACAGGGTTACAATGAGCAGTTCTTC. This codes for CATSRVGQGYNEQFF.

This clone is termed medium-sized (0.01 to 0.1%). The V and J genes are TRBV11-2 and TRBJ2-7; 8 bases align to TRBD1. V lost 3 bases, J lost 2 bases, and 6 bases stayed unmatched. The CDR3 consists of 15 residues. Per germline, CDR1 SGHAT and CDR2 FQNNGV. This CDR3 reads CASSFDRGPPYEQYF. The DNA of the CDR3 is TGTGCCAGCAGCTTTGACAGGGGACCCCCCTACGAGCAGTACTTC. Variable domain in full (rest from reference TRBV11-2 and TRBJ2-7): EAGVAQSPRYKIIEKRQSVAFWCNPISGHATLYWYQQILGQGPKLLIQFQNNGVVDDSQLPKDRFSAERLKGVDSTLKIQPAKLEDSAVYLCASSFDRGPPYEQYFGPGTRLTVT.

This chain connects TRBV13 to TRBJ1-5, with no clear D. CDR3 size: 13 residues. Germline lookup yields CDR1 PRHDT and CDR2 FYEKMQ (reference sequence). V lost 3 bases and J 7 bases, leaving 10 bases between the germline ends. CDR3 loop: CASSFGFEQPQHF. DNA for the CDR3: TGTGCCAGCAGCTTCGGGTTTGAGCAGCCCCAGCATTTT.

This rearrangement joins TRBV7-8 to TRBJ1-1, with D unclear. Trimming pared 5 bases from V and 3 bases from J, leaving 10 bases between. Germline lookup yields CDR1 SGHVS and CDR2 FQNEAQ. CDR3 length equals 13 residues. The chain's CDR3 is CASSLSVHTEAFF. In nucleotides, the CDR3 is TGTGCCAGCAGCCTCAGTGTTCACACTGAAGCTTTCTTT.

This clone was seen once. This rearrangement joins TRBV6-6 to TRBJ1-3, with 7 bases fitting TRBD1. Germline V gene sequence: CDR1 MNHNY, CDR2 SVGAGI (reference sequence). CDR3 length equals 15 residues. V shed 3 bases, J shed 0 bases, and the junction held 2 bases outside the gene matches. The CDR3 here is CASSYTGASGNTIYF. Here the CDR3 DNA reads TGTGCCAGCAGTTATACAGGGGCCTCTGGAAACACCATATATTTT.

The chain couples TRBV5-8 to TRBJ1-5; 8 bases fit TRBD1. This CDR3 contains 16 residues. J gave up 5 bases and V 0 bases, and 7 bases lay outside the gene matches. Germline V gene sequence: CDR1 SGHTS, CDR2 YDEGEE. This CDR3 reads CASSLGTGINYQPQHF. For the CDR3, the DNA is TGTGCCAGCAGCTTGGGGACAGGGATAAATTATCAGCCCCAGCATTTT.

V usage is TRBV6-5 and J usage is TRBJ1-2, with a tentative D call TRBD1 (5 bases). Germline V gene data show CDR1 as MNHEY and CDR2 as SVGAGI. V was cut by 6 bases and J by 2 bases, with 13 bases left in between. This CDR3 has 14 amino acids. CDR3 sequence reads: CASSTGFKNYGYTF. In nucleotides, the CDR3 is TGTGCCAGCAGCACAGGTTTCAAAAACTATGGCTACACCTTC.

The CDR3 DNA sequence: TGCAGCGTTCGCCGGGACAGAACTCACGAGCAGTACTTC. This codes for CSVRRDRTHEQYF. This chain connects TRBV29-1 to TRBJ2-7, with 7 nucleotides matching TRBD1. The V gene end was trimmed by 5 bases and the J gene end by 5 bases; junction bases not matched to a gene: 9. The length of the CDR3 is 13 residues. In germline, CDR1 is SQVTM, CDR2 ANQGSEA.

The rearrangement uses TRBV5-1 and TRBJ1-2; D may be TRBD1 (6 bases). The CDR3 runs 14 residues. With 0 bases removed from V and 2 bases from J, the gap between germline ends came to 8 bases. The germline V gene has CDR1 SGHRS and CDR2 YFSETQ. The CDR3 coding sequence is TGCGCCAGCAGCTTGGCCAGGGGCAACTATGGCTACACCTTC. Translating gives CASSLARGNYGYTF.

The chain has TRBV21-1 and TRBJ2-7; TRBD2 is the table's D call, not checked against the DNA. TRBV21-1 is shown as a pseudogene. This CDR3 is built from 18 residues. The CDR3 protein is CASSKDLRLAGGPYEQYF. In nucleotides, the CDR3 is TGTGCCAGCAGCAAAGATCTTAGGCTAGCGGGGGGGCCCTACGAGCAGTACTTC.

For the CDR3, the DNA is TGTGCTAGTGGTTTGTTGCCAGGGAGGGGCAAGATGGAAGCTTTCTTT. This gives the protein CASGLLPGRGKMEAFF. This chain links TRBV12-5 with TRBJ1-1; the D gene is possibly TRBD1 (5 bases). The CDR3 length is 16 residues. The germline V gene has CDR1 LGHNT and CDR2 FRNRAP. V lost 2 bases to trimming and J lost 8 bases, with 21 bases between them.

V is TRBV25-1 and J is TRBJ1-1, with 9 nucleotides matching TRBD1. CDR3 size: 15 residues. Trimming cost V 4 bases and J 5 bases; bases outside gene matches: 8. Germline CDR1 and CDR2: MGHDK and SYGVNS. The CDR3 spells CASSGSGQGITEAFF. CDR3 coding DNA: TGTGCCAGCAGTGGCTCGGGACAGGGTATTACTGAAGCTTTCTTT.

This chain uses TRBV7-8 with TRBJ1-2; TRBD1 matches 7 bases. The CDR3 is made up of 17 amino acids. V was pared by 0 bases and J by 4 bases, with 11 bases of the junction left unmatched. The germline CDR1 and CDR2 sequences are SGHVS and FQNEAQ. The CDR3 DNA follows: TGTGCCAGCAGCTTAGCGAGATTTCAGGGGGTGCCCTATGGCTACACCTTC. Its protein product is CASSLARFQGVPYGYTF.

J is TRBJ2-3 and V is TRBV30; TRBD2 matches at 14 bases. The J segment lost 5 bases and the V segment lost 0 bases, leaving 10 bases of the junction unmatched. Germline lookup yields CDR1 GTSNPN and CDR2 SVGIG (reference sequence). CDR3 length: 18 residues. This CDR3 is CAWSVRLAGGQLLDTQYF. The CDR3, as DNA: TGTGCCTGGAGTGTACGACTAGCGGGGGGGCAGCTCTTAGATACGCAGTATTTT.

The chain is built from TRBV9 and TRBJ2-5, with D hard to call. The CDR3 is 14 residues long. Germline V lookup: CDR1 SGDLS, CDR2 YYNGEE. Trimming left V 0 bases short and J 3 bases short, with 9 bases between. Here the CDR3 DNA reads TGTGCCAGCAGCGTAGAGAGCCTGGAAGAGACCCAGTACTTC. Translation gives CASSVESLEETQYF.

This clone has more than one count but fewer than ten. The rearrangement uses TRBV6-5 and TRBJ1-1; D gene uncertain. The CDR3 runs 15 residues. V lost 0 bases and J lost 4, with 12 bases in between. CDR1 and CDR2 from the germline V gene are MNHEY and SVGAGI. The DNA of the CDR3 is TGTGCCAGCAGTTACTCGACGGGAAGGATCACTGAAGCTTTCTTT. Residues: CASSYSTGRITEAFF.

This clone was seen only once. This chain uses TRBV19 with TRBJ1-2; D is perhaps TRBD1 (6 bases). Germline values: CDR1 LNHDA, CDR2 SQIVND (reference sequence). The CDR3 covers 13 residues. With 7 bases removed from V and 4 bases from J, the gap between germline ends came to 13 bases. CDR3 loop: CASKYRDLYGYTF. For the CDR3, the DNA is TGTGCCAGTAAATACAGGGATCTCTATGGCTACACCTTC.

The chain has TRBV25-1 and TRBJ1-4, with 8 nucleotides matching TRBD1. The V segment lost 2 bases and the J segment 8 bases; nucleotides outside the gene matches: 7. The CDR3 has 15 amino acids. Germline CDR1 reads MGHDK; CDR2 reads SYGVNS. The CDR3 DNA is TGTGCCAGCAGTGAACTATTGGACAGGGTCGAAAAACTGTTTTTT. This encodes CASSELLDRVEKLFF.

The chain joins TRBV5-1 to TRBJ1-5, with D unclear. V gave up 0 bases and J gave up 4 bases, with 11 bases separating them. Germline V CDR1 and CDR2: SGHRS, YFSETQ. The CDR3 loop spans 15 amino acids. The CDR3 DNA reads TGCGCCAGCAGCTTGGCCAATCCGAGGAATCAGCCCCAGCATTTT. It translates to CASSLANPRNQPQHF.

This clone appeared a single time. The genes are TRBV2 and TRBJ1-4, with a possible D match to TRBD1 (6 bases). The CDR3 loop spans 14 amino acids. The V gene lost 4 bases and the J gene lost 8 bases, with 14 bases spanning the gap. Germline V lookup: CDR1 SNHLY, CDR2 FYNNEI. The CDR3 coding sequence is TGTGCCAGCAGTGTTACAGGGATCGGGGAAAAACTGTTTTTT. This sequence encodes CASSVTGIGEKLFF.

V is TRBV25-1 and J is TRBJ2-1, with D possibly being TRBD2 (5 bases). The V end was cut by 2 bases, the J end by 1 base, with 12 bases between. CDR1 and CDR2 (germline): MGHDK, SYGVNS. The CDR3 is made up of 16 amino acids. The CDR3 loop reads CASSEPRESSYNEQFF. For the CDR3, the DNA is TGTGCCAGCAGTGAACCCCGGGAATCATCCTACAATGAGCAGTTCTTC.

The chain joins TRBV19 to TRBJ2-7, with unresolved D. CDR1 and CDR2 from the germline V gene are LNHDA and SQIVND (reference sequence). The CDR3 contains 14 residues. V lost 0 bases and J 3 bases, leaving 9 bases between the germline ends. The CDR3 DNA is TGTGCCAGTAGTATAGATCTATTCGTCTACGAGCAGTACTTC. Its protein product is CASSIDLFVYEQYF.

J is TRBJ1-1 and V is TRBV6-5, with 10 positions matching TRBD1. CDR1 MNHEY and CDR2 SVGAGI come from the germline V gene. There are 15 residues in the CDR3. The V segment lost 4 bases and the J segment 7 bases; nucleotides outside the gene matches: 9. CDR3 DNA: TGTGCCAGCAGTTCCCCCGGGACAGGGGTCCATGAAGCTTTCTTT. It encodes CASSSPGTGVHEAFF.